The 26 T cell receptor beta chains presented below share a single source sample, sequenced in a study of T cell responses to AZD1222 COVID-19 vaccine. Only in-frame clones appear in the TCRdb table, and some are missing; sequencing was by immunoSEQ multiplex PCR. The table includes 150,000 to 200,000 clones, 85% to 95% detected once. The sample here was peripheral blood, taken on day 0 of AZD1222 vaccination. These receptors originate from an adult in good health.

The chain has TRBV19 and TRBJ1-2; 7 bases are a match to TRBD1. CDR1 and CDR2 (germline): LNHDA, SQIVND (reference sequence). The CDR3 totals 13 residues. The V and J ends lost 7 bases and 4 bases, in that order; junction bases with no gene match: 6. CDR3 nucleotides: TGTGCCAGTACCCCGGACAGGCCCTATGGCTACACCTTC. Residues: CASTPDRPYGYTF.

This chain uses TRBV9 with TRBJ2-1; TRBD2 matches at 13 bases. Germline values: CDR1 SGDLS, CDR2 YYNGEE. V lost 0 bases and J lost 9; bases outside the gene matches: 6. This CDR3 is built from 16 residues. CDR3 coding DNA: TGTGCCAGCAGCGTAGGGGGGACTAGCGGGATGGCTGAGCAGTTCTTC. It translates to CASSVGGTSGMAEQFF.

The rearrangement uses TRBV7-2 and TRBJ1-3; the D gene is possibly TRBD1 (6 bases). V was trimmed by 5 bases and J by 0 bases, leaving 8 bases between them. The length of the CDR3 is 14 residues. The germline V gene encodes CDR1 SGHTA and CDR2 FQGNSA. The CDR3 DNA sequence: TGTGCCAGCAGCCCAGGGGTCTCTGGAAACACCATATATTTT. Translation: CASSPGVSGNTIYF.

The gene calls are TRBV27 and TRBJ2-7, with D perhaps matching TRBD1 (6 bases). CDR3 size: 14 residues. Trimming shortened V by 2 bases and J by 2 bases, and 10 bases separated the two germline ends. Germline lookup yields CDR1 MNHEY and CDR2 SMNVEV (reference sequence). CDR3 nucleotide sequence: TGTGCCAGCAGTTTACCTGACAGGACCTACGAGCAGTACTTC. Residues: CASSLPDRTYEQYF.

This rearrangement joins TRBV18 to TRBJ1-3; D gene uncertain. This CDR3 contains 16 residues. Trimming took off 2 bases at V and 4 bases at J, with 15 bases between the two ends. The germline gives CDR1 KGHSH, CDR2 LQKENI. CDR3 sequence reads: CASSPGQRISGNTIYF. Here the CDR3 DNA reads TGTGCCAGCTCACCAGGTCAAAGAATCTCGGGAAACACCATATATTTT. Full variable domain (missing parts from reference TRBV18 and TRBJ1-3): NAGVMQNPRHLVRRRGQEARLRCSPMKGHSHVYWYRQLPEEGLKFMVYLQKENIIDESGMPKERFSAEFPKEGPSILRIQQVVRGDSAAYFCASSPGQRISGNTIYFGEGSWLTVV.

The V gene is TRBV3-1 (or the pseudogene TRBV3-2), the J gene TRBJ1-2; D gene uncertain. This CDR3 has 13 residues. Germline V gene sequence: CDR1 LGHDT, CDR2 YNNKEL (reference sequence). Trimming removed 2 bases at V and 2 bases at J, with 6 bases between. This CDR3 is CASSQSENYGYTF. As DNA, the CDR3 is TGTGCCAGCAGCCAAAGCGAGAACTATGGCTACACCTTC.

V and J are TRBV7-8 and TRBJ2-5, with TRBD2 matching over 10 bases. V shed 5 bases, J shed 2 bases, and the junction held 11 bases outside the gene matches. The length of the CDR3 is 17 residues. CDR1 is SGHVS and CDR2 is FQNEAQ in the germline V gene. DNA for the CDR3: TGTGCCAGCAGCAAACCTAGGCTAGCGGGAGTACAAGAGACCCAGTACTTC. It yields the protein CASSKPRLAGVQETQYF.

The rearrangement joins TRBV6-6 to TRBJ1-5, with D unresolved. The germline gives CDR1 MNHNY, CDR2 SVGAGI (reference sequence). This CDR3 has 14 residues. Trimming removed 4 bases at V and 3 bases at J, with 10 bases between. The CDR3 coding sequence is TGTGCCAGCAGTTCCCTGACGGACAATCAGCCCCAGCATTTT. Protein product: CASSSLTDNQPQHF.

This rearrangement joins TRBV6-6 to TRBJ2-2; 14 positions match TRBD2. Looked up from germline, CDR1 is MNHNY and CDR2 is SVGAGI (reference sequence). The CDR3 covers 15 residues. V lost 7 bases to trimming and J lost 6 bases; unmatched junction nucleotides: 4. The CDR3 coding sequence is TGTGCCAGCACAGGGACTAGCGGGAGAGCCGGGGAGCTGTTTTTT. Residues: CASTGTSGRAGELFF.

V gene TRBV6-5 combines with J gene TRBJ1-6; D is unresolved. The CDR3 has 16 amino acids. V was pared by 0 bases and J by 3 bases, with 9 bases between. Germline assignment: CDR1 MNHEY and CDR2 SVGAGI. CDR3 in amino acids: CASSYSDGVYNSPLHF. The CDR3 region has the DNA TGTGCCAGCAGTTACTCGGACGGGGTCTATAATTCACCCCTCCACTTT.

V gene TRBV6-5 combines with J gene TRBJ2-2; a weak D match, TRBD1 (5 bases). The CDR3 is made up of 15 amino acids. Germline-derived CDR1 and CDR2 are MNHEY and SVGAGI. The ends were cut back, 6 bases at V and 1 base at J, with 12 bases in the middle. CDR3: CASRDLTGNTGELFF. The CDR3 bases are TGTGCCAGCAGGGACCTAACAGGGAACACCGGGGAGCTGTTTTTT.

The gene calls are TRBV28 and TRBJ1-6, with D perhaps matching TRBD1 (5 bases). This CDR3 has 14 amino acids. The germline V gene encodes CDR1 MDHEN and CDR2 SYDVKM. Trimming took 6 bases from V and 7 from J, leaving 13 bases between them. The CDR3 nucleotides are TGTGCCAGCAGGGTAGGGGATGGGAATTCACCCCTCCACTTT. Translating gives CASRVGDGNSPLHF.

The chain joins TRBV2 to TRBJ1-6; 7 bases align to TRBD1. The V gene end was trimmed by 7 bases and the J gene end by 7 bases; junction bases not matched to a gene: 10. The CDR3 length is 15 residues. Germline V gene lookup returns CDR1 SNHLY and CDR2 FYNNEI. DNA of the CDR3: TGTGCCAGCACCCCAGGGGGGGGTAGGAATTCACCCCTCCACTTT. It yields the protein CASTPGGGRNSPLHF. Full variable domain (outside the CDR3, taken from reference TRBV2 and TRBJ1-6): EPEVTQTPSHQVTQMGQEVILRCVPISNHLYFYWYRQILGQKVEFLVSFYNNEISEKSEIFDDQFSVERPDGSNFTLKIRSTKLEDSAMYFCASTPGGGRNSPLHFGNGTRLTVT.

The gene calls are TRBV6-5 and TRBJ2-1; D gene uncertain. The CDR3 runs 12 residues. V gave up 10 bases and J gave up 7 bases, with 14 bases separating them. CDR1 is MNHEY, CDR2 SVGAGI, per germline. The CDR3 is CATLLLPNEQFF. CDR3 DNA sequence: TGTGCCACCCTCCTCTTACCGAATGAGCAGTTCTTC.

The chain employs TRBV28 and TRBJ1-1; D might be TRBD1 (5 bases). The length of the CDR3 is 16 residues. Looked up from germline, CDR1 is MDHEN and CDR2 is SYDVKM. V shed 5 bases and J shed 6 bases, with 22 bases lying between them. CDR3 sequence (DNA): TGTGCCAGCAGTCTAGGGGTTTTAAAAGGGCACGCTGAAGCTTTCTTT. Its translation is CASSLGVLKGHAEAFF.

The chain couples TRBV28 to TRBJ1-2, with D possibly TRBD1 on 5 matching bases. Trimming took 5 bases from V and 4 from J, leaving 8 bases between them. The germline V gene encodes CDR1 MDHEN and CDR2 SYDVKM. The CDR3 covers 12 residues. The CDR3 sequence is CASSRQSYGYTF. The CDR3 bases are TGTGCCAGCAGTCGACAGTCCTATGGCTACACCTTC.

The chain combines TRBV3-1 (or the pseudogene TRBV3-2) with TRBJ2-1; maybe TRBD2 (5 bases). The germline CDR1 and CDR2 sequences are LGHDT and YNNKEL (reference sequence). V gave up 1 base and J gave up 8 bases, with 6 bases separating them. The CDR3 is 12 residues long. This chain's CDR3 is CASSQGGYEQFF. DNA of the CDR3: TGTGCCAGCAGCCAAGGAGGGTATGAGCAGTTCTTC.

Written as DNA, the CDR3 is TGTGCCAGTCCTGAATCCGGGACAGGGATCGAAGGGAACACTGAAGCTTTCTTT. Its translation: CASPESGTGIEGNTEAFF. The chain uses TRBV28 and TRBJ1-1, with 9 bases that match TRBD1. The germline CDR1 and CDR2 sequences are MDHEN and SYDVKM. The CDR3 contains 18 residues. J gave up 1 base and V 9 bases, and 18 bases lay outside the gene matches.

The V and J genes are TRBV28 and TRBJ1-1, with TRBD1 identical over 9 bases. With 6 bases clipped from V and 10 bases from J, the junction kept 9 bases outside the gene matches. Germline V gives CDR1 MDHEN, CDR2 SYDVKM. The CDR3 extends over 13 amino acids. The CDR3 sequence is CASRRQGGFLAFF. The DNA of the CDR3 is TGTGCCAGCAGACGACAGGGGGGATTTTTAGCTTTCTTT.

The gene calls are TRBV10-3 and TRBJ1-3; D is undetermined. Germline V gene data show CDR1 as ENHRY and CDR2 as SYGVKD. CDR3 length equals 14 residues. V lost 3 bases and J lost 1, with 7 bases in between. The CDR3 DNA reads TGTGCCATCAGTGACTCTAGGTCTGGAAACACCATATATTTT. Its protein product is CAISDSRSGNTIYF.

The chain employs TRBV28 and TRBJ1-6; tentative D call: TRBD1 (6 bases). This CDR3 spans 15 amino acids. Germline CDR1 and CDR2: MDHEN and SYDVKM. With 4 bases removed from V and 7 bases from J, the gap between germline ends came to 14 bases. The CDR3 protein is CASSYKDRPNSPLHF. In DNA form, the CDR3 reads TGTGCCAGCAGTTATAAGGACAGACCAAATTCACCCCTCCACTTT.

Worth noting for this clone: Germline and junction disagree at one end, which may indicate a read error. J is TRBJ1-6 and V is TRBV27; D uncertain. The CDR3 has 15 amino acids. Germline CDR1 reads MNHEY; CDR2 reads SMNVEV (reference sequence). CDR3 residues: CASSLWNRGNSPLHF. CDR3 bases: TGTGCCAGCAGCTTATGGAACCGGGGTAATTCACCCCTCCACTTT.

The chain employs TRBV27 and TRBJ2-3; possibly TRBD2 for D (6 bases). Germline V gene lookup returns CDR1 MNHEY and CDR2 SMNVEV (reference sequence). V lost 9 bases and J 6 bases, leaving 16 bases between the germline ends. The CDR3 loop spans 13 amino acids. CDR3 in amino acids: CASGRGLADTQYF. CDR3 nucleotides: TGTGCCAGTGGCCGCGGGCTAGCGGATACGCAGTATTTT.

The chain is built from TRBV28 and TRBJ2-5; TRBD1 agrees at 7 bases. V shed 7 bases and J 4 bases; nucleotides not matched to a gene: 3. Germline CDR1 reads MDHEN; CDR2 reads SYDVKM. This CDR3 spans 12 amino acids. CDR3 bases: TGTGCCAGCAACAGGGGAAGAGAGACCCAGTACTTC. The encoded protein is CASNRGRETQYF.

This clone appeared once. The chain couples TRBV4-1 to TRBJ1-6, with 9 nucleotides matching TRBD1. V was clipped by 6 bases and J by 1 base; unmatched bases: 4. The germline V gene encodes CDR1 MGHRA and CDR2 YSYEKL. The CDR3 has 16 amino acids. CDR3 amino acids: CASRTGQGSYNSPLHF. The CDR3 DNA reads as TGCGCCAGCAGGACGGGACAGGGTTCCTATAATTCACCCCTCCACTTT.

The chain is built from TRBV27 and TRBJ1-1, with D possibly being TRBD1 (5 bases). CDR1 is MNHEY and CDR2 is SMNVEV in the germline V gene (reference sequence). The ends were cut back, 6 bases at V and 1 base at J, with 12 bases in the middle. The length of the CDR3 is 14 residues. CDR3 in amino acids: CASRGQGRNTEAFF. The CDR3 DNA is TGTGCCAGCAGAGGTCAGGGTAGGAACACTGAAGCTTTCTTT.